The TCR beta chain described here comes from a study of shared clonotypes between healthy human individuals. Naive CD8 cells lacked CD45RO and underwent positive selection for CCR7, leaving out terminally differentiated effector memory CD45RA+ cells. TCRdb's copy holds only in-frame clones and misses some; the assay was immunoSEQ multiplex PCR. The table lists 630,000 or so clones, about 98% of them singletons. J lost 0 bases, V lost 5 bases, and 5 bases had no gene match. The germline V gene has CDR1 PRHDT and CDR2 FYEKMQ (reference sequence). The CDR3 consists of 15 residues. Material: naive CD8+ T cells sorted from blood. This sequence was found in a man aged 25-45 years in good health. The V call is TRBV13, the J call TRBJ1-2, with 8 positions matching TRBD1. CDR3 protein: CASSPPGQANYGYTF. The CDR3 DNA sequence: TGTGCCAGCAGCCCCCCGGGACAGGCTAACTATGGCTACACCTTC.